This T cell receptor beta chain is from a study of cytomegalovirus exposure and HLA in healthy donors. V was shortened by 1 base and J by 6 bases, with 10 bases between the two germline ends. The CDR3 is made up of 14 amino acids. CDR1 and CDR2 from the germline V gene are SGHAT and FQNNGV. Only in-frame clones appear in the TCRdb table, and some are missing; sequencing was by immunoSEQ multiplex PCR. The repertoire consists of about 150,000 clones, with more than 70% occurring once and the leading ten covering about 2.2%. The sample taken for sequencing was PBMCs. This receptor was taken from a human donor in good health. This chain links TRBV11-2 with TRBJ1-5; possibly TRBD1 for D (5 bases). CDR3: CASSLGGGAQPQHF. The CDR3 DNA is TGTGCCAGCAGCTTAGGTGGCGGGGCTCAGCCCCAGCATTTT.